The rows below give T cell receptor beta chains drawn from one sample of a study of T cell responses to AZD1222 COVID-19 vaccine. Assay: immunoSEQ multiplex PCR; the TCRdb copy retains only in-frame clones and omits some. The sample lists 160,000 or so clones; about 90% were seen once. The sample was peripheral blood, taken 28 days after the second dose of the MenACWY control vaccine. Source of these receptors: an adult who received the MenACWY meningococcal vaccine as a control. CDR3s leave out the opening cysteine and the closing phenylalanine or tryptophan. Some rows mark clone size as missing; the rest say once, few, many or name a class of expanded clone.

clone size: NA; V gene: TRBV29-1; J gene: TRBJ1-2; CDR3 protein: SVTQGYYGYT
clone size: NA; V gene: TRBV28; J gene: TRBJ2-4; CDR3 protein: ASSTSGQPGENIQY
clone size: NA; V gene: TRBV30; J gene: TRBJ1-3; CDR3 protein: AWTWGPRGNTIY
clone size: NA; V gene: TRBV6-5; J gene: TRBJ2-3; CDR3 protein: ASSYGTASTDTQY
clone size: NA; V gene: TRBV2; J gene: TRBJ1-5; CDR3 protein: ASSEVGIPARQPQH
clone size: NA; V gene: TRBV27; J gene: TRBJ2-7; CDR3 protein: ASRPSATGEQY
clone size: few; V gene: TRBV7-8; J gene: TRBJ2-7; CDR3 protein: ASSPQTGTYEQY
clone size: NA; V gene: TRBV10-3; J gene: TRBJ2-2; CDR3 protein: AIKDSSAGGTGELF
clone size: NA; V gene: TRBV5-1; J gene: TRBJ2-2; CDR3 protein: ASSLSAAPTGELF
clone size: NA; V gene: TRBV28; J gene: TRBJ2-3; CDR3 protein: ASSRDDRGLDTQY
clone size: NA; V gene: TRBV19; J gene: TRBJ2-3; CDR3 protein: ASSIPGDTQY
clone size: NA; V gene: TRBV3-1/TRBV3-2; J gene: TRBJ2-7; CDR3 protein: ASSPRGLARSSYEQY
clone size: NA; V gene: TRBV28; J gene: TRBJ1-2; CDR3 protein: ASRLGQGST
clone size: NA; V gene: TRBV7-2; J gene: TRBJ1-3; CDR3 protein: ASSFAGNTIY
clone size: NA; V gene: TRBV25-1; J gene: TRBJ2-1; CDR3 protein: ASSGQGSNEQF
clone size: NA; V gene: TRBV28; J gene: TRBJ2-7; CDR3 protein: ASIPPGQGAREQY
clone size: NA; V gene: TRBV7-6; J gene: TRBJ2-2; CDR3 protein: ASSLLAQNTGELF
clone size: NA; V gene: TRBV5-1; J gene: TRBJ2-1; CDR3 protein: ASSLRTNEQF
clone size: NA; V gene: TRBV9; J gene: TRBJ1-4; CDR3 protein: ASSAGAGQGNEKLF
clone size: NA; V gene: TRBV5-1; J gene: TRBJ2-5; CDR3 protein: ASSVRDSPLETQY
clone size: NA; V gene: TRBV19; J gene: TRBJ1-5; CDR3 protein: ASSIGQGSSNQPQH
clone size: NA; V gene: TRBV27; J gene: TRBJ1-4; CDR3 protein: ASSLTGITNEKLF
clone size: NA; V gene: TRBV4-2; J gene: TRBJ1-5; CDR3 protein: ASSPPQFGQPQH
clone size: NA; V gene: TRBV7-8; J gene: TRBJ2-5; CDR3 protein: ASSSLKGRQTQY
clone size: few; V gene: TRBV20-1; J gene: TRBJ1-4; CDR3 protein: SGATNEKLF
clone size: NA; V gene: TRBV7-2; J gene: TRBJ2-7; CDR3 protein: ASSLVSLDYEQY
clone size: NA; V gene: TRBV6-5; J gene: TRBJ1-5; CDR3 protein: ASSRDRANQPQH
clone size: NA; V gene: TRBV29-1; J gene: TRBJ1-1; CDR3 protein: SVRPGGTDTEAF
clone size: NA; V gene: TRBV4-1; J gene: TRBJ1-2; CDR3 protein: ASSRTGRENYGYT
clone size: NA; V gene: TRBV6-2/TRBV6-3; J gene: TRBJ2-7; CDR3 protein: ASSRGLAGVNYEQY
clone size: NA; V gene: TRBV10-1; J gene: TRBJ2-1; CDR3 protein: ASSAGFSYNEQF
clone size: few; V gene: TRBV7-3; J gene: TRBJ2-1; CDR3 protein: ASSSPQLRNEQF
clone size: NA; V gene: TRBV29-1; J gene: TRBJ2-3; CDR3 protein: SVVTGTETTDTQY
clone size: once; V gene: TRBV7-9; J gene: TRBJ2-7; CDR3 protein: ASSLQQTYEQY
clone size: NA; V gene: TRBV5-4; J gene: TRBJ2-1; CDR3 protein: ASAGQGNNEQF
clone size: NA; V gene: TRBV10-1; J gene: TRBJ1-2; CDR3 protein: ASSPGQGLANYGYT
clone size: NA; V gene: TRBV7-2; J gene: TRBJ1-1; CDR3 protein: ASSLSRTEAF
clone size: NA; V gene: TRBV6-2/TRBV6-3; J gene: TRBJ2-7; CDR3 protein: ASSYSWGFYEQY
clone size: NA; V gene: TRBV19; J gene: TRBJ1-4; CDR3 protein: ASSIQRWGETNEKLF
clone size: NA; V gene: TRBV18; J gene: TRBJ1-4; CDR3 protein: ASSPPGQGKLF
clone size: NA; V gene: TRBV7-9; J gene: TRBJ1-3; CDR3 protein: ASLYSISGNTIY
clone size: NA; V gene: TRBV24-1; J gene: TRBJ2-5; CDR3 protein: ATSVRTSGEETQY
clone size: once; V gene: TRBV30; J gene: TRBJ1-2; CDR3 protein: AWQGLANYGYT
clone size: NA; V gene: TRBV21-1; J gene: TRBJ1-3; CDR3 protein: ASSGQGANTIY
clone size: NA; V gene: TRBV19; J gene: TRBJ1-5; CDR3 protein: ASDDGTANQPQH